This T cell receptor beta chain was recorded in a study of cytomegalovirus exposure and HLA in healthy donors. Turning to the study itself: Earlier, fewer than 130 million unique TCR beta sequences were recovered from roughly 200 million T cells by an analysis. General observations from the study: The authors considered a cluster of highly shared sequence variants likely to be a sequencing artifact. Diagnosis of cytomegalovirus status made by the classifier reportedly showed high specificity and sensitivity. Donors were assumed by presence/absence analyses to have roughly uniform sequencing depth.

Trimming removed 4 bases from V and 10 bases from J, with 20 bases in between. Germline V gene sequence: CDR1 SGHRS, CDR2 YFSETQ. The CDR3 length is 15 residues. With respect to this clone: Its specificity is not known.

With 60 Vbeta and 13 Jbeta primers, the PCR was carried out. Measured with immunoSEQ multiplex PCR; TCRdb has only the in-frame clones, and not every one. Of 130,000 to 150,000 clones in the sample, roughly three quarters are singletons; the top ten hold 5.1%. This TCR was sampled from a male donor in good health and CMV-seronegative. What was sequenced was PBMCs. The chain combines TRBV5-1 with TRBJ1-4; D is unclear. In nucleotides, the CDR3 is TGCGCCAGCAGCCCTGACGGGGAAATTGATGGAAAACTGTTTTTT. This sequence encodes CASSPDGEIDGKLFF.